What follows is one T cell receptor beta chain and its context. Its antigen remains unidentified. No base-level quality is on record; no much larger clone is a single base apart. The data stem from a study of T-cell memory formation after mild COVID-19 (dated by TCRdb to about 2021). Study-level background: Most TCR sequence clusters were specific to one of the two donors. T-cell clones expanding and contracting after mild COVID-19 in two donors were tracked by longitudinal TCRalpha and TCRbeta repertoire sequencing. Two young, previously healthy adult volunteers made up the cohort, one male and one female.

Study-wide findings and limitations: Only a couple of mild cases were covered by the study, and larger cohorts that include severe cases with pre-infection samples were considered necessary. Some responding clones were detected in pre-infection memory, suggesting pre-existing cross-reactive memory T cells joined the SARS-CoV-2 response. Contracting CD4+ clones turned up mainly in the CM and EM memory subsets, whereas EMRA was where CD8+ clones were enriched. Clones contracting from day 15 to 85 had balanced CD4/CD8 phenotypes, while a second wave expanding from day 15 to 37 was biased towards CD4+. SARS-CoV-2 specificity was not confirmed for the second-wave clones peaking on day 37.

The sequencer listed for this sample is Illumina NovaSeq 6000. TCRalpha and TCRbeta cDNA libraries were constructed by 5'RACE with constant-segment primers, with sample barcodes and unique molecular identifiers being introduced. RNA was extracted from every sample with Trizol reagent. Library amplification was performed in two PCR steps, and a second sample barcode and Illumina TruSeq adapters were introduced in the second step. Sequencing of the libraries was done on an Illumina NovaSeq, producing 2 x 150 bp paired-end reads. The published analysis was carried out like this. Reads were demultiplexed and collapsed into UMI-guided consensus sequences with migec v1.2.7. Using mixcr v2.1.11, UMI consensuses were aligned to TRA and TRB V and J templates and then assembled into clonotypes. Clonotypes were classified as expanded or contracted when called significant by both edgeR and NoisET, with noise models trained on biological replicates. For edgeR calls, a false discovery rate-adjusted p below 0.01 and a log2 fold-change threshold of 1 were applied. As an exploratory analysis of dynamics, max-normalized trajectories of the 1000 most abundant clonotypes were examined with PCA combined with hierarchical clustering. Separately sequenced CD4+ and CD8+ repertoires were used to assign a CD4 or CD8 phenotype to each responding clone. TCRdb reprocessed the public reads (quality trimming at Q25 with fastp, clone calling with MiXCR) and kept in-frame beta chains. Rows merge per CDR3 protein into single entries with the most common DNA and genes. TCRdb's processing, not the authors' own work, is the source of the V and J calls. Recorded for this sample are 200,000 to 250,000 distinct CDR3 sequences; about 16% of them occurred a single time. The ten most abundant clones make up around 2.2% of the sample.

Deletion took 2 bases off V and 4 bases off J, with a span of 8 bases between the germline ends. CDR1 and CDR2, looked up from the germline V gene, are MNHEY and SVGAGI. The CDR3 numbers 13 residues from cysteine through phenylalanine. Solely the CDR3 DNA is kept, with 39 bases framed from the first base. Ficoll-Paque density gradient centrifugation was used to isolate PBMCs. The sequenced material came from PBMCs or a T cell subset sorted from them (not recorded which). This sequence uses TRBV6-5 and TRBJ1-2; TRBD1 is a possible D gene, resting on 5 matching bases. The source is an adult woman who had mild COVID-19 (a few samples of this study predate the infection). The sample titles of this study are shuffled in the database, so cell type and time point are left out; the donor was told from shared clones. The encoded CDR3 is CASSYEGTYGYTF. The nucleotides are TGTGCCAGCAGTTACGAGGGGACCTATGGCTACACCTTC.